This T cell receptor (beta chain) was sequenced during a study of T cell responses to AZD1222 COVID-19 vaccine (dated by TCRdb to the early 2020s). Study-level background: AZD1222 recipients given second doses at about 4 weeks or at about 12 weeks were pooled, since spike-specific TCR depth and breadth were not found to differ between the two schedules. A total of about 230 trial participants underwent TCR sequencing, of whom 207 received two doses of AZD1222 and some 25 received two doses of the MenACWY control vaccine. Trial participants were enrolled into age subgroups of 18-55, 56-69 and 70-plus years, which contained about 150, 27 and 61 TCR-sequenced participants, respectively.

In regard to this clone: Its cognate antigen has yet to be identified. No quality values exist for individual bases; no much larger clone is one base distant.

Trimming removed 5 bases from V and 4 bases from J; the gene matches leave 10 bases unexplained. The germline V gene supplies CDR1 SGHTA and CDR2 FQGNSA. Reading from cysteine to phenylalanine, the CDR3 counts 15 amino acids. Just the 45-base CDR3 DNA is kept, in frame starting at base 1. The sample's time point, from its label and the paper: baseline before first vaccination. The vaccinee samples were drawn from two UK trials, COV001 and COV002, one of which was a single-blind randomized controlled phase 2/3 trial testing AZD1222 (ChAdOx1 nCoV-19) in healthy adults. Trial participant PBMC samples were collected at day 0 and day 28 after the second dose for TCRbeta chain sequencing. The CDR3 regions of human TCRbeta chains were subjected to immunosequencing. As for the original processing: TCRs in the repertoires were compared against a reference library of SARS-CoV-2-specific TCRs that had been generated with the MIRA antigen-specificity platform. Breadth meant the fraction of unique TCRs that were SARS-CoV-2-associated, whereas depth meant the fraction of total T cells that were SARS-CoV-2-associated. Using the MIRA data, each spike-specific TCR was mapped to the spike region that the TCR reacts to and placed in a CD4 or CD8 class. Log10-transformed breadth and depth values were compared by one-way ANOVA with Sidak's multiple comparisons tests. What TCRdb holds here is the immuneACCESS table cut down to in-frame rearrangements. Part of the clones is not present; checked against another copy, under half of the missing clones reflect an unresolved V gene, and the others are unexplained. The V and J calls and the clone size are those of that table, but D and trimming were determined from the DNA. The sample table holds fewer than 200,000 clones, of which about 90% were seen once. Around 5.8% of the sample goes to the ten largest clones.

The research as a whole found: The 56-69-year group was small, and its depth increase did not reach significance, likely because of low power. After two AZD1222 doses, spike-specific TCR breadth and depth were significantly higher than at day 0 and than in MenACWY recipients. Nearly half of unique spike-specific TCRs reportedly recognized epitopes outside regions mutated in the B.1.351 and B.1.1.7 variants. Because no samples from the day 14 peak response were available, repertoires could be characterized only after the peak T cell response. Vaccine-associated CD4 TCRs spanned the whole spike protein, with dominant responses in regions 160-218 and 743-854. Conclusions about previously exposed vaccinees were limited because only a handful of AZD1222 recipients were SARS-CoV-2 seropositive at baseline. Participants were mostly white British and included more females than males, and it was suggested by the authors that clonal diversity may have been underestimated.

Specimen: peripheral blood, collected on day 0 of AZD1222 vaccination. The sequence joins TRBV7-2 to TRBJ1-1, and 7 junction bases match TRBD1. The receptor was isolated from an adult in good health. The CDR3 amino acid sequence is: CASSPNRGLGTEAFF. Here is the DNA: TGTGCCAGCAGCCCAAACAGGGGCCTGGGCACTGAAGCTTTCTTT.